The TCR beta chain described here comes from a study of neurological immune-mediated disorders. In TCRdb, the 5' RACE reads were re-called with MiXCR into one record per CDR3 protein. Seen here are 60,000 to 90,000 distinct CDR3 sequences, about a tenth observed once, and the top ten hold approximately 9.7%. Regarding time point: longitudinal time-point 1 (baseline). Germline CDR1 reads SEHNR; CDR2 reads FQNEAQ (reference sequence). This CDR3 region has 14 residues. Trimming cost V 5 bases and J 7 bases; bases outside gene matches: 5. V usage is TRBV7-9 and J usage is TRBJ2-2; TRBD2 matches at 9 bases. Sequenced input: PBMCs. This TCR was sampled from a young man in good health. The CDR3 region is CASSPHSGSGELFF. The DNA for the CDR3 is TGTGCCAGCAGCCCCCATAGCGGGAGCGGGGAGCTGTTTTTT. Variable domain in full (rest from reference TRBV7-9 and TRBJ2-2): DTGVSQNPRHKITKRGQNVTFRCDPISEHNRLYWYRQTLGQGPEFLTYFQNEAQLEKSRLLSDRFSAERPKGSFSTLEIQRTEQGDSAMYLCASSPHSGSGELFFGEGSRLTVL.